This note documents a single T cell receptor (beta chain) sequence. What it binds is not known. The data were taken from a study of T cells in Graves' hyperthyroidism and ophthalmopathy. Whole-study findings and limits: Classification by a 13 V-J model distinguished ophthalmopathy from stable hyperthyroidism.

The CDR3 totals 12 residues. CDR1 is MNHEY and CDR2 is SVGEGT in the germline V gene. The V end was cut by 6 bases, the J end by 6 bases, with 9 bases between. Amplified TCR beta CDR3 regions came from RNA transcripts. First-round RT-PCR of the TCR CDR3 relied on the HTBI primer set. TCRdb used MiXCR to reprocess the multiplex PCR reads, holding one entry per CDR3 protein. The data contain 90,000 to 120,000 distinct CDR3 sequences, around a sixth of them singletons. The J gene is TRBJ1-5, the V gene TRBV6-2 or TRBV6-3; D gene ambiguous. The sequence was obtained from a woman aged 45-60 years with Graves' hyperthyroidism. The material sequenced was blood. This CDR3 reads CASSEPAQPQHF. DNA of the CDR3: TGTGCCAGCAGCGAGCCGGCTCAGCCCCAGCATTTT.